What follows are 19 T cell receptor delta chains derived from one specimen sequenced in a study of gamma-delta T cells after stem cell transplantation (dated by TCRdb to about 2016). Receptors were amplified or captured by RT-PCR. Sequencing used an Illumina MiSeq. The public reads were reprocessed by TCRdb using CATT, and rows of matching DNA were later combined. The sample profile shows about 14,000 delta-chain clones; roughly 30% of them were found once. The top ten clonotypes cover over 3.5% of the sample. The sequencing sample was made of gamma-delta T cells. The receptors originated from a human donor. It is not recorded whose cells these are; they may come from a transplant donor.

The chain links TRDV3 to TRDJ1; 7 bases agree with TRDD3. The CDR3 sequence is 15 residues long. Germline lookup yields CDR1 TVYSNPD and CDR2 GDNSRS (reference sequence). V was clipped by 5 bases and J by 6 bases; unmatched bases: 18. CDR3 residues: CAKHSGDEEGNKLIF. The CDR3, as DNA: TGTGCCAAACACTCGGGGGATGAAGAGGGGAATAAACTCATCTTT. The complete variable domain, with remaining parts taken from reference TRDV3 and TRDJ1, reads CDKVTQSSPDQTVASGSEVVLLCTYDTVYSNPDLFWYRIRPDYSFQFVFYGDNSRSEGADFTQGRFSVKHILTQKAFHLVISPVRTEDSATYYCAKHSGDEEGNKLIFGKGTRVTVEP.

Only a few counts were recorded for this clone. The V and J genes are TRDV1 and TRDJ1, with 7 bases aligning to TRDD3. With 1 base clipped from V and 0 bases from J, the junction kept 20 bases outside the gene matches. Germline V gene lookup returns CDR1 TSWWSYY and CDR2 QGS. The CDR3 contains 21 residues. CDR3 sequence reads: CALGERARSVPGGVYTDKLIF. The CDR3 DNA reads TGTGCTCTTGGGGAACGGGCTAGGTCGGTACCTGGGGGGGTGTACACCGATAAACTCATCTTT.

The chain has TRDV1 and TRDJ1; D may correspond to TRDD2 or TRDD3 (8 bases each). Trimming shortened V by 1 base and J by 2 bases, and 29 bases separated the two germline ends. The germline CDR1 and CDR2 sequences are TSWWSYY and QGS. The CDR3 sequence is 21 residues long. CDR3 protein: CALGEPLGFLPQLGGTDKLIF. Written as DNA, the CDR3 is TGTGCTCTTGGGGAACCTCTTGGCTTCCTACCCCAACTGGGGGGGACCGATAAACTCATCTTT.

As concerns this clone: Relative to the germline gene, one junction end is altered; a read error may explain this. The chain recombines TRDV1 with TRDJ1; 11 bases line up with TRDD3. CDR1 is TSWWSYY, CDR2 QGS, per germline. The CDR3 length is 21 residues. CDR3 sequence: CAPGERLLVGAGGYNTDKLIF. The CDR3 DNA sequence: TGTGCTCCTGGGGAACGGCTCCTAGTCGGGGCTGGGGGATACAACACCGATAAACTCATCTTT.

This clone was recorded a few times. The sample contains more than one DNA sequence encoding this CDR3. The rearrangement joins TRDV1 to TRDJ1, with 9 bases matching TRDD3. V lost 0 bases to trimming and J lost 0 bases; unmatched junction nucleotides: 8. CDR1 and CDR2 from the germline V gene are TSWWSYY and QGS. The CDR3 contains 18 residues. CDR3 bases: TGTGCTCTTGGGGAACTAGTAACTGGGGGACGAAACACCGATAAACTCATCTTT. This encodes CALGELVTGGRNTDKLIF.

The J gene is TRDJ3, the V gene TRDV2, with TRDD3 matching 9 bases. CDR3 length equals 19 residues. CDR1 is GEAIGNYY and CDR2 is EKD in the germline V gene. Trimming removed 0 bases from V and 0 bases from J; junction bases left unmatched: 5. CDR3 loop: CACDTWGIWDSWDTRQMFF. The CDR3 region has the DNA TGTGCCTGTGACACCTGGGGGATATGGGACTCCTGGGACACCCGACAGATGTTTTTC.

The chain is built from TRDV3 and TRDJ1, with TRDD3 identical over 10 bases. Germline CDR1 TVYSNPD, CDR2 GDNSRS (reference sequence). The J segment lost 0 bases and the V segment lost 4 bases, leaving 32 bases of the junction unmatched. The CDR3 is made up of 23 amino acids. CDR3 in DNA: TGTGCCTGCAAATCCTACTTCCTAAGATGGAGGTACTGGGGGATGCTTGACACCGATAAACTCATCTTT. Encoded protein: CACKSYFLRWRYWGMLDTDKLIF.

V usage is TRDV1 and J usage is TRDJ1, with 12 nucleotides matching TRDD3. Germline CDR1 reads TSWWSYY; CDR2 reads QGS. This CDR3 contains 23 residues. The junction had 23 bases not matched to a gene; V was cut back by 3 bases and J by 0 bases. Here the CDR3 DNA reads TGTGCTCTTGGGGATTCCGTTGGGCACGTAACTGGGGGATACAGGGCCTACACCGATAAACTCATCTTT. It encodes CALGDSVGHVTGGYRAYTDKLIF.

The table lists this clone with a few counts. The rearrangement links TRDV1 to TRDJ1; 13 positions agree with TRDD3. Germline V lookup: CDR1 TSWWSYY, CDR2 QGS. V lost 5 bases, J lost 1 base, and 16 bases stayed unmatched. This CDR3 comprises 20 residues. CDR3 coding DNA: TGTGCTCTTGGGCAATACTTTACTGGGGGATACGCGTATGCCACCGATAAACTCATCTTT. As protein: CALGQYFTGGYAYATDKLIF.

The CDR3 bases are TGTGCTCTTGGGGAGCTATCGGTTACGCCTACTGGGGGATACGGGGACACCGATAAACTCATCTTT. Protein product: CALGELSVTPTGGYGDTDKLIF. The rearrangement joins TRDV1 to TRDJ1; the match to TRDD3 covers 13 bases. Unmatched junction bases numbered 19, after V lost 3 bases and J lost 0 bases. This CDR3 contains 22 residues. Germline V CDR1 and CDR2: TSWWSYY, QGS.

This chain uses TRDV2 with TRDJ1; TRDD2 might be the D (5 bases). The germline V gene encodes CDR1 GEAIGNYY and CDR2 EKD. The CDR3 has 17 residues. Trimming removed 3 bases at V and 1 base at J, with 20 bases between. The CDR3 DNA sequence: TGTGCCTGTGACCTCATCTGGCTTCCCGCTTTCACCGATAAACTCATCTTT. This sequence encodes CACDLIWLPAFTDKLIF.

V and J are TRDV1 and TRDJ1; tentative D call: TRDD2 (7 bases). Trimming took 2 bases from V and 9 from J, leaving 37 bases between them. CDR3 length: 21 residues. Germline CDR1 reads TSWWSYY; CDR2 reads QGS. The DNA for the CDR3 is TGTGCTCTTGGGGAATTCGGACCTTCCTCCCACTCCGAGTACTGGGTGACTGAACTCATCTTT. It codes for CALGEFGPSSHSEYWVTELIF.

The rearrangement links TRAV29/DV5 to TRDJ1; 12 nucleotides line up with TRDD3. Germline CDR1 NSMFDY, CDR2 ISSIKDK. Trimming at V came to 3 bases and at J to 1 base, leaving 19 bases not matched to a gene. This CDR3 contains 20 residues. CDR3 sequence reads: CAATDLVLGDTKNGTDKLIF. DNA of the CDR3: TGTGCAGCAACCGACCTAGTACTGGGGGATACTAAGAACGGCACCGATAAACTCATCTTT. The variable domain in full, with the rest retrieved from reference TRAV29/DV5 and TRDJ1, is DQQVKQNSPSLSVQEGRISILNCDYTNSMFDYFLWYKKYPAEGPTFLISISSIKDKNEDGRFTVFLNKSAKHLSLHIVPSQPGDSAVYFCAATDLVLGDTKNGTDKLIFGKGTRVTVEP.

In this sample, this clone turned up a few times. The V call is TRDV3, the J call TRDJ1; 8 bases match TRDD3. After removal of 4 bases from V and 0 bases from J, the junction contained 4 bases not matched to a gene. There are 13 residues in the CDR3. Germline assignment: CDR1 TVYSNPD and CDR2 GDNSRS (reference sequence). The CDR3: CACTGGYTDKLIF. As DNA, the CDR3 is TGTGCCTGTACTGGGGGGTACACCGATAAACTCATCTTT.

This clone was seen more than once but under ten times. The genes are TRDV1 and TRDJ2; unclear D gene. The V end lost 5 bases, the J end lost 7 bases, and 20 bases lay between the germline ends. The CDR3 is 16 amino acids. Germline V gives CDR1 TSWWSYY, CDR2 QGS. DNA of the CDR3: TGTGCTCTTGGGAACTCTAGGGGCTTCTTCAGAGCACAACTCTTCTTT. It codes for CALGNSRGFFRAQLFF.

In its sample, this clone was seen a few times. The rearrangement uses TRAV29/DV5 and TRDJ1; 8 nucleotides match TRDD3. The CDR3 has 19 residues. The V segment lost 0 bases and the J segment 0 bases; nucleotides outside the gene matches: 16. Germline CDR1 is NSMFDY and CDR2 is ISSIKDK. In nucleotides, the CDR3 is TGTGCAGCAAGCGCGGGCACTACTGGGGGCCCCCCGTACACCGATAAACTCATCTTT. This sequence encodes CAASAGTTGGPPYTDKLIF.

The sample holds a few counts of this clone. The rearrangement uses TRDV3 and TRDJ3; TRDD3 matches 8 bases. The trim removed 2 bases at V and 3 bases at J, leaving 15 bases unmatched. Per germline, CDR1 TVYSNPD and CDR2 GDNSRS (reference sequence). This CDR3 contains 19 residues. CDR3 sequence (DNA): TGTGCCTTTCGTCCGGGCGGCTGGGGGAGGGGCTGGGACACCCGACAGATGTTTTTC. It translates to CAFRPGGWGRGWDTRQMFF.

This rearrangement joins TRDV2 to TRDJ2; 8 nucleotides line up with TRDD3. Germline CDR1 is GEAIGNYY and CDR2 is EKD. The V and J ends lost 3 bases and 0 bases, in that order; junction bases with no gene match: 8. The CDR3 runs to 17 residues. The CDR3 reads CACDHLLGVALTAQLFF. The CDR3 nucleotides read TGTGCCTGTGACCATCTACTGGGGGTTGCTTTGACAGCACAACTCTTCTTT.

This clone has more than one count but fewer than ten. This CDR3 is CACDTYWGAASSWDTRQMFF. In DNA, the CDR3 is TGTGCCTGTGACACGTACTGGGGGGCCGCGAGCTCCTGGGACACCCGACAGATGTTTTTC. This sequence joins TRDV2 and TRDJ3; TRDD3 matches at 8 bases. Germline CDR1 is GEAIGNYY and CDR2 is EKD. The CDR3 is made up of 20 amino acids. The V and J ends lost 1 base and 0 bases, in that order; junction bases with no gene match: 10.